The 3 T cell receptor beta chains in this list originate from one sample, sequenced in a study of T cells in Graves' hyperthyroidism and ophthalmopathy. TCR beta CDR3 sequences were amplified from RNA transcripts. HTBI primers were the set used in a first-round RT-PCR of the TCR CDR3. TCRdb passed the multiplex PCR reads through MiXCR, listing each CDR3 protein once. In the table there are hundreds of thousands of distinct CDR3 sequences, about a third of which are singletons. Sequences were obtained from blood. The receptors stem from a woman in her thirties or forties with Graves' hyperthyroidism.

This clonotype was found a few times. Germline and junction disagree at one end, which may indicate a read error. The chain links TRBV7-9 to TRBJ1-4, with 8 bases aligning to TRBD1. Germline V gene data show CDR1 as SEHNR and CDR2 as FQNEAQ (reference sequence). This CDR3 has 17 amino acids. The CDR3 here is CASSFFPGGEAPEKLFF. The CDR3 DNA reads as TGCGCCAGCAGCTTCTTTCCAGGGGGCGAAGCACCGGAAAAACTGTTTTTT.

The gene calls are TRBV11-3 and TRBJ1-5; possibly TRBD1 for D (6 bases). CDR1 is SGHNT and CDR2 is YENEEA in the germline V gene. The length of the CDR3 is 12 residues. Between the trimmed V and J ends, which lost 5 bases and 10 bases, there was a span of 12 bases. For the CDR3, the DNA is TGTGCCAGCAGCCTACCACAGGGACCCCAGCATTTT. It translates to CASSLPQGPQHF.

This clonotype was picked up a small number of times. The chain carries TRBV5-6 and TRBJ1-1; TRBD1 matches at 9 bases. Germline V CDR1 and CDR2: SGHDT, YYEEEE. This CDR3 is 16 amino acids long. The V gene end was trimmed by 2 bases and the J gene end by 3 bases; junction bases not matched to a gene: 8. CDR3 in DNA: TGTGCCAGCAGCTTTTCATATAGGACAGGGGACACTGAAGCTTTCTTT. Translated: CASSFSYRTGDTEAFF.